The T cell receptor beta chain described here comes from a study of CD8+ T cells in alopecia areata. Study in general: Skin from roughly 6-13-month-old C3H/HeJ graft donors with spontaneous alopecia went to approximately 7-11-week-old female C3H/HeJ mice. Study-level points and caveats: Clonality was higher in lesional than normal scalp, especially in alopecia totalis/universalis. Alphabeta T cells residing in normal skin are also sequenced in scalp samples.

CDR1 is NNHNN, CDR2 SYGAGS, per germline (reference sequence). This CDR3 is built from 14 residues. Trimming took off 5 bases at V and 0 bases at J, with 9 bases between the two ends. This clone was seen only a few times. Its antigen is not known. Gene names denote mouse genes. From the germline J gene comes the end of the CDR3, since the read stops 4 residues before it. cDNA prepared by RNA extraction and subsequent reverse transcription served as the template for sequencing. Only in-frame clones appear in the TCRdb table, and some are missing; sequencing was by immunoSEQ multiplex PCR. The sample is made up of around 100,000 clones, none counted only once.

The chain is built from TRBV13-2 and TRBJ2-1; possibly TRBD2 for D (6 bases). The receptor was isolated from a C3H/HeJ mouse with alopecia areata. The MHC haplotype of the strain is H2-k. Specimen: lesional skin. The sequenced CDR3 bases are TGTGCCAGCGGGACTGGTTTTAACTATGCT. It codes for CASGTGFNYA. The full CDR3 protein reads CASGTGFNYAEQFF.